This T cell receptor (beta chain) was sequenced during a study of vaccination and CD4 T cells after COVID-19. In its sample, this clonotype was seen a few times. What it recognizes is unknown. Germline is not matched at one junction end, which may reflect a read error. The CDR3 extends over 13 amino acids. Germline V gene lookup returns CDR1 DFQATT and CDR2 SNEGSKA (reference sequence). Cultured CD4+ T cells had their DNA profiled by the Oncomine TCR Beta short-read assay. TCRdb redid the calling of the PCR reads with MiXCR, one entry per CDR3 protein. The sample includes more than 11,000 distinct CDR3 sequences, around 48% seen only once; the top ten take 6.5% to 9%. Treatment of the sample: roughly nine-day PBMC culture with coronavirus spike peptide pools or control peptides (ViraFEST assay).

Sequencing used CD4+ T cells from blood, cultured in vitro. The sequence was collected from a human donor who had recovered from COVID-19. The chain links TRBV20-1 to TRBJ2-3; the D is unclear. CDR3 sequence (DNA): TGCAATGCTAGAGCCCTCTCAACAGATACGCAGTATTTT. Protein: CNARALSTDTQYF.